One and the same sample provided the 23 T cell receptor beta chains below, sequenced in a study of T cell repertoires in cytomegalovirus infection. Via MiXCR, TCRdb re-called the reads, giving one row per CDR3 protein. Among some 350,000 distinct CDR3 sequences, around a sixth were seen once, and the ten largest hold approximately 10%. Sequenced input: PBMCs. These receptors all come from a human donor in good health (CMV status not recorded). Some clones in this sample may be carry-over from other donors' samples.

This clonotype was seen a handful of times. In DNA, the CDR3 is TGTGCCAGCAGCACCTATCTAGCGGGGGGCGAGGATGAGCAGTTCTTC. Translated, it gives CASSTYLAGGEDEQFF. The J gene is TRBJ2-1, the V gene TRBV5-4; 11 bases agree with TRBD2. There are 16 residues in the CDR3. J was trimmed by 8 bases and V by 4 bases; bases with no gene match: 11. Germline V lookup: CDR1 SGHNT, CDR2 YYREEE (reference sequence).

This clonotype was counted only a few times. V gene TRBV14 combines with J gene TRBJ2-3, with unresolved D. Trimming shortened V by 0 bases and J by 6 bases, and 13 bases separated the two germline ends. This CDR3 has 15 residues. CDR1 and CDR2 from the germline V gene are SGHDN and FVKESK. The CDR3: CASSQDSPLVDTQYF. In nucleotides, the CDR3 is TGTGCCAGCAGCCAAGATTCACCCCTCGTCGATACGCAGTATTTT.

J is TRBJ2-1 and V is TRBV7-2; D is undetermined. The V end was cut by 1 base, the J end by 8 bases, with 21 bases between. Germline V CDR1 and CDR2: SGHTA, FQGNSA. This CDR3 contains 17 residues. The CDR3 region is CASSLDSVYLSVDEQFF. CDR3 DNA: TGTGCCAGCAGCTTAGATTCTGTGTATCTTAGTGTGGATGAGCAGTTCTTC.

This clonotype was seen ten or more times. The V call is TRBV11-2, the J call TRBJ2-1; D unclear. With 5 bases removed from V and 5 bases from J, the gap between germline ends came to 10 bases. Per germline, CDR1 SGHAT and CDR2 FQNNGV. The CDR3 is made up of 13 amino acids. CDR3 sequence (DNA): TGTGCCAGCAGCCCCCCGGGCCACAATGAGCAGTTCTTC. Translating gives CASSPPGHNEQFF.

This clonotype was detected ten times or more. This chain uses TRBV12-3 or TRBV12-4 with TRBJ1-5; D remains unclear. V was pared by 4 bases and J by 4 bases, with 17 bases between. This CDR3 is built from 16 residues. This chain's CDR3 is CASSSSAGLRNQPQHF. The CDR3 region has the DNA TGTGCCAGCAGTTCATCTGCCGGGTTGAGGAATCAGCCCCAGCATTTT.

This sequence joins TRBV5-4 and TRBJ1-5; D might be TRBD1 (6 bases). The V gene's germline CDR1 is SGHNT and CDR2 YYREEE (reference sequence). Trimming removed 2 bases from V and 6 bases from J, with 12 bases in between. The CDR3 totals 14 residues. The CDR3 region is CASSLWGAGQPQHF. The CDR3 DNA sequence: TGTGCCAGCAGCTTATGGGGGGCAGGTCAGCCCCAGCATTTT.

This clonotype came up many times. This rearrangement joins TRBV7-2 to TRBJ1-5; TRBD1 is a possible D gene (5 bases). Trimming pared 5 bases from V and 7 bases from J, leaving 15 bases between. Germline CDR1 SGHTA, CDR2 FQGNSA. The CDR3 totals 14 residues. Here the CDR3 DNA reads TGTGCCAGCAGCAAACAGGTCGCAGGGCAGCCCCAGCATTTT. This encodes CASSKQVAGQPQHF.

About this clonotype itself: The junction shows a germline mismatch at one end, possibly a read error. The chain has TRBV4-1 and TRBJ2-7, with 8 bases fitting TRBD1. This CDR3 has 13 amino acids. Germline CDR1 reads MGHRA; CDR2 reads YSYEKL. CDR3 amino acids: CASRSGQGKEQYF. CDR3 in DNA: TGTGCCAGCAGGTCTGGACAGGGAAAAGAGCAGTACTTC.

This clonotype has more than one count but fewer than ten. The CDR3 coding sequence is TGTGCCATCAGGACAGCTCGGGCAGGCTATGGCTACACCTTC. It codes for CAIRTARAGYGYTF. The rearrangement links TRBV6-2 or TRBV6-3 to TRBJ1-2, with D maybe TRBD1 (6 bases). In germline, CDR1 is MNHEY, CDR2 SVGEGT. This CDR3 has 14 residues. Deletions cut 10 bases from V and 4 bases from J, with 19 bases between.

This clonotype was counted ten times or more. The chain employs TRBV7-2 and TRBJ2-3; tentatively, D is TRBD2 (7 bases). Germline CDR1 reads SGHTA; CDR2 reads FQGNSA. The CDR3 is made up of 14 amino acids. Trimming removed 6 bases at V and 3 bases at J, with 13 bases between. CDR3 in amino acids: CASSRGADTDTQYF. The CDR3 nucleotides read TGTGCCAGCAGTCGGGGGGCAGATACAGATACGCAGTATTTT.

At least ten counts were recorded for this clonotype. This sequence joins TRBV7-2 and TRBJ2-5; D perhaps matches TRBD2 (6 bases). Germline assignment: CDR1 SGHTA and CDR2 FQGNSA. Trimming removed 5 bases from V and 10 bases from J, with 20 bases in between. The CDR3 consists of 14 residues. The CDR3 nucleotides read TGTGCCAGCAGCAGAGACCTAGGGACTTACCACCAGTACTTC. Protein: CASSRDLGTYHQYF.

The sample holds many counts of this clonotype. The chain uses TRBV7-2 and TRBJ2-1, with TRBD2 matching 10 bases. Germline CDR1 and CDR2: SGHTA and FQGNSA. V lost 4 bases and J lost 0; bases outside the gene matches: 6. This CDR3 is built from 17 residues. Here the CDR3 reads CASSSRLAGPSYNEQFF. The CDR3 DNA is TGTGCCAGCAGCTCCCGACTAGCGGGCCCCTCCTACAATGAGCAGTTCTTC.

This clonotype was observed at least ten times. The V and J genes are TRBV27 and TRBJ2-7, with 8 bases identical to TRBD2. This CDR3 spans 14 amino acids. Per the germline V gene, CDR1 is MNHEY and CDR2 is SMNVEV (reference sequence). V lost 7 bases, J lost 3 bases, and 8 bases stayed unmatched. The CDR3 region is CASTRGGHYYEQYF. CDR3 coding DNA: TGTGCCAGCACTCGCGGGGGGCACTACTACGAGCAGTACTTC.

This clonotype was counted ten times or more. The chain links TRBV7-2 to TRBJ2-3; possible D gene TRBD2, 6 bases. The V gene lost 6 bases and the J gene lost 4 bases, with 14 bases spanning the gap. The CDR3 runs 14 residues. Germline CDR1 SGHTA, CDR2 FQGNSA. DNA of the CDR3: TGTGCCAGCAGATCTTTCCTAGCGTCAGATACGCAGTATTTT. The encoded protein is CASRSFLASDTQYF.

The chain uses TRBV11-3 and TRBJ2-1; TRBD2 aligns across 14 bases. J lost 9 bases, V lost 1 base, and 2 bases had no gene match. The CDR3 extends over 15 amino acids. Germline CDR1 is SGHNT and CDR2 is YENEEA. The CDR3 nucleotides read TGTGCCAGCAGCTTAGGGGGGACTAGCGGGGGTGAGCAGTTCTTC. Translating it yields CASSLGGTSGGEQFF.

The chain recombines TRBV13 with TRBJ1-2; perhaps TRBD1 as D (5 bases). Deletions cut 2 bases from V and 3 bases from J, with 19 bases between. The CDR3 contains 17 residues. The V gene's germline CDR1 is PRHDT and CDR2 FYEKMQ (reference sequence). For the CDR3, the DNA is TGTGCCAGCAGCTTATTTACCGGGGACGATCCCTACTATGGCTACACCTTC. This gives the protein CASSLFTGDDPYYGYTF.

V gene TRBV6-6 combines with J gene TRBJ1-4; 7 bases match TRBD1. CDR3 length: 15 amino acids. V was pared by 4 bases and J by 6 bases, with 8 bases of the junction left unmatched. Germline V gives CDR1 MNHNY, CDR2 SVGAGI (reference sequence). CDR3 sequence reads: CASSFPARGYEKLFF. CDR3 in DNA: TGTGCCAGCAGTTTCCCGGCCAGGGGGTATGAAAAACTGTTTTTT.

This clonotype was seen repeatedly, ten times or more. V usage is TRBV5-1 and J usage is TRBJ1-2; D call uncertain. Trimming took off 6 bases at V and 4 bases at J, with 16 bases between the two ends. The length of the CDR3 is 14 residues. Germline CDR1 SGHRS, CDR2 YFSETQ. The CDR3, as DNA: TGCGCCAGCAACGCGGACCCTACGACCTATGGCTACACCTTC. It encodes CASNADPTTYGYTF.

V and J are TRBV12-3 or TRBV12-4 and TRBJ2-5; D could derive from TRBD1 or TRBD2 (5 bases each). The CDR3 length is 16 residues. With 3 bases removed from V and 7 bases from J, the gap between germline ends came to 21 bases. The CDR3 spells CASSLRGDLPRGTQYF. CDR3 sequence (DNA): TGTGCCAGCAGTTTGCGAGGGGACCTCCCCCGGGGGACCCAGTACTTC.

V and J are TRBV2 and TRBJ1-5; TRBD1 might be the D (5 bases). The CDR3 has 15 residues. V dropped 4 bases and J dropped 0 bases, with 10 bases sitting between them. The germline CDR1 and CDR2 sequences are SNHLY and FYNNEI. In nucleotides, the CDR3 is TGTGCCAGCAGTGTTAAGGGGAGTAGCAATCAGCCCCAGCATTTT. Its protein product is CASSVKGSSNQPQHF.

This clonotype occurred a few times. This chain connects TRBV12-3 or TRBV12-4 to TRBJ2-2; TRBD2 aligns across 9 bases. The CDR3 has 16 residues. J was trimmed by 5 bases and V by 1 base; bases with no gene match: 5. CDR3 DNA: TGTGCCAGCAGTTTAGGACTAGCGGCTCTAACCGGGGAGCTGTTTTTT. It yields the protein CASSLGLAALTGELFF.

There are a few counts of this clonotype. This rearrangement joins TRBV29-1 to TRBJ2-3, with 11 bases lining up with TRBD1. Trimming cost V 3 bases and J 6 bases; bases outside gene matches: 5. Germline V gene data show CDR1 as SQVTM and CDR2 as ANQGSEA. This CDR3 has 14 amino acids. Here the CDR3 DNA reads TGCAGCGTTGAGGGACAGGGGGTTTACGATACGCAGTATTTT. As protein: CSVEGQGVYDTQYF.

The rearrangement uses TRBV28 and TRBJ1-1, with D possibly matching TRBD1 (5 bases). Trimming removed 4 bases from V and 1 base from J, with 13 bases in between. CDR3 length: 15 amino acids. CDR1 is MDHEN, CDR2 SYDVKM, per germline. CDR3 region: CASSSWTLSNTEAFF. CDR3 coding DNA: TGTGCCAGCAGTTCGTGGACATTGTCGAACACTGAAGCTTTCTTT.